The T cell receptor beta chain under discussion was sequenced for a study of regulatory T cells in long-lasting Graves disease. Looking at the study overall: Antithyroid drug intake by newly diagnosed Graves' patients had lasted under 3 months.

CDR3 length: 15 amino acids. CDR1 and CDR2 from the germline V gene are KGHSH and LQKENI. J lost 2 bases, V lost 8 bases, and 11 bases had no gene match. Time point here: newly diagnosed GD, antithyroid drugs for less than 3 months. Extracted RNA from PBMCs served as the source of the TCR library. Arm-PCR of CDR3 regions with iRepertoire HTBI primers generated TCR beta libraries. TCRdb itself ran the multiplex PCR reads through MiXCR, one entry per CDR3 protein. This table has under 800,000 distinct CDR3 sequences, under 20% appearing once. The table lists this clonotype with a few counts. The data also belong to a second study, concerning T cells in Graves' hyperthyroidism and ophthalmopathy. As that report states: In making diagnoses, clinical symptoms, serum thyroxine and TRAb, thyroid ultrasound and orbital computed tomography were all used. Progression to ophthalmopathy was predicted a median of roughly 6.5 months early.

The V call is TRBV18, the J call TRBJ1-2; 7 nucleotides line up with TRBD1. This clonotype was obtained from a woman aged 30 to 39 with Graves disease. Sample: peripheral blood mononuclear cells (PBMCs), taken at new diagnosis, from a patient treated with antithyroid drugs. The CDR3 is CASATIQGTNYGYTF. The CDR3 DNA sequence: TGTGCCAGCGCCACAATACAGGGGACGAACTATGGCTACACCTTC.